These 7 T cell receptor beta chains share one sample of origin, sequenced in a study of identical twins. A single record per CDR3 protein comes from TCRdb applying MiXCR to the 5' RACE reads. The sample lists fewer than 500,000 distinct CDR3 sequences; about 13% were seen once. These records were also assigned to another study, of yellow fever vaccine responses in identical twins.

The sample taken for sequencing was CD4+ T cells sorted from blood. These receptors were collected from a woman younger than 30 in good health.

This clonotype was detected many times. This chain links TRBV6-5 with TRBJ2-7; D unclear. Between the trimmed V and J ends, which lost 10 bases and 5 bases, there was a span of 15 bases. The CDR3 has 12 residues. The germline V gene has CDR1 MNHEY and CDR2 SVGAGI. The CDR3: CATRRPPNEQYF. The DNA for the CDR3 is TGTGCCACCCGACGCCCCCCGAACGAGCAGTACTTC.

Ten or more counts support this clonotype. The gene calls are TRBV4-3 and TRBJ2-3; tentatively, D is TRBD1 (5 bases). This CDR3 spans 16 amino acids. The germline V gene has CDR1 LGHNA and CDR2 YSLEER. The germline V and J ends were trimmed by 0 bases and 3 bases, with 13 bases remaining between them. CDR3 region: CASSQDPGHGTDTQYF. CDR3 in DNA: TGCGCCAGCAGCCAAGATCCCGGACACGGGACAGATACGCAGTATTTT.

This clonotype was counted between two and nine times. The rearrangement links TRBV11-2 to TRBJ2-1, with TRBD2 as a possible D gene (5 bases). The CDR3 is 15 residues long. The V end lost 2 bases, the J end lost 0 bases, and 8 bases lay between the germline ends. Germline loops: CDR1 SGHAT, CDR2 FQNNGV. This CDR3 is CASSLKRSSYNEQFF. CDR3 nucleotides: TGTGCCAGCAGCTTAAAGCGGAGCTCCTACAATGAGCAGTTCTTC.

The J gene is TRBJ2-1, the V gene TRBV20-1; D uncertain. Germline V CDR1 and CDR2: DFQATT, SNEGSKA (reference sequence). This CDR3 comprises 13 residues. V was shortened by 6 bases and J by 5 bases, with 14 bases between the two germline ends. The CDR3 sequence is CSAPEEKHNEQFF. In DNA, the CDR3 is TGCAGTGCGCCCGAGGAAAAGCACAATGAGCAGTTCTTC.

This clonotype turned up a few times. V is TRBV6-5 and J is TRBJ2-7, with 7 positions matching TRBD1. V was pared by 2 bases and J by 2 bases, with 12 bases of the junction left unmatched. Germline V CDR1 and CDR2: MNHEY, SVGAGI. CDR3 length: 17 amino acids. The CDR3 DNA reads TGTGCCAGCAGTTACCAGCCTGATGGGACAGTGACCTACGAGCAGTACTTC. Amino acid sequence: CASSYQPDGTVTYEQYF.

There are a few counts of this clonotype. J is TRBJ2-5 and V is TRBV20-1; 12 positions agree with TRBD2. V gave up 5 bases and J gave up 0 bases; unmatched junction bases: 7. Germline assignment: CDR1 DFQATT and CDR2 SNEGSKA (reference sequence). The CDR3 loop spans 16 amino acids. CDR3 amino acids: CSAGLGTSGYQETQYF. The CDR3 nucleotides are TGCAGTGCTGGACTCGGGACTAGCGGGTACCAAGAGACCCAGTACTTC.

This clonotype was seen more than once but under ten times. The CDR3 here is CASSPKRQGLAGGTLCRGSKQFF. In DNA, the CDR3 is TGTGCCAGCAGCCCTAAACGACAGGGACTAGCGGGAGGTACACTGTGTCGTGGTTCTAAGCAGTTCTTC. The chain links TRBV14 to TRBJ2-1, with 15 bases matching TRBD2. The CDR3 sequence is 23 residues long. Germline values: CDR1 SGHDN, CDR2 FVKESK. V shed 4 bases, J shed 11 bases, and the junction held 30 bases outside the gene matches.